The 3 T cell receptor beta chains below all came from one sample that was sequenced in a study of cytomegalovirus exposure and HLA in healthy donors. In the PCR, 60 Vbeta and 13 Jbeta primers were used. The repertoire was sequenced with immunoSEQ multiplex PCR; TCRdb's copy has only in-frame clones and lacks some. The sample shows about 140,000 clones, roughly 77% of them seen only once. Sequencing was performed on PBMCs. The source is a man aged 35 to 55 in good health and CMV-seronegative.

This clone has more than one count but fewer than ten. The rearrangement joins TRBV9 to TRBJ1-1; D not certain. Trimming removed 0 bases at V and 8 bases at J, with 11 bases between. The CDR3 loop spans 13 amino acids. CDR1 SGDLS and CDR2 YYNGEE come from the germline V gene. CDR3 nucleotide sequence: TGTGCCAGCAGCGTAGGAGGCGCCAACGAAGCTTTCTTT. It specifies CASSVGGANEAFF.

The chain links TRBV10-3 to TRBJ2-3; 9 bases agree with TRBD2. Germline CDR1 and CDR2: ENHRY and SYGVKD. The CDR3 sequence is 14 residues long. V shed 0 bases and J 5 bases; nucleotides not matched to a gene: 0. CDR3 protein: CAISESLAGDTQYF. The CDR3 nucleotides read TGTGCCATCAGTGAGTCACTAGCGGGAGATACGCAGTATTTT.

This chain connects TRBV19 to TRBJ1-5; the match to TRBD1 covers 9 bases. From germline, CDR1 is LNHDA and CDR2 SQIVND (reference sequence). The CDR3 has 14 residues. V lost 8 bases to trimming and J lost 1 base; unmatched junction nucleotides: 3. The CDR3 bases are TGTGCCAGTTGGACAGGGGCGAGCAATCAGCCCCAGCATTTT. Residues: CASWTGASNQPQHF.